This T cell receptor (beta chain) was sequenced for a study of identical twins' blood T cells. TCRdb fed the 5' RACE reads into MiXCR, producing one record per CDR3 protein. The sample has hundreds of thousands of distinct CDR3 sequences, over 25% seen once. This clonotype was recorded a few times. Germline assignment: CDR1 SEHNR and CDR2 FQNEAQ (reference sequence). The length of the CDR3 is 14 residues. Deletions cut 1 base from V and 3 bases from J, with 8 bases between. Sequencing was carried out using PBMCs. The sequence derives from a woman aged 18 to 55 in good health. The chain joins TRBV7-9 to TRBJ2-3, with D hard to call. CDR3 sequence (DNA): TGTGCCAGCAGCTTAGGAGGAGTGACAGATACGCAGTATTTT. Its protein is CASSLGGVTDTQYF.